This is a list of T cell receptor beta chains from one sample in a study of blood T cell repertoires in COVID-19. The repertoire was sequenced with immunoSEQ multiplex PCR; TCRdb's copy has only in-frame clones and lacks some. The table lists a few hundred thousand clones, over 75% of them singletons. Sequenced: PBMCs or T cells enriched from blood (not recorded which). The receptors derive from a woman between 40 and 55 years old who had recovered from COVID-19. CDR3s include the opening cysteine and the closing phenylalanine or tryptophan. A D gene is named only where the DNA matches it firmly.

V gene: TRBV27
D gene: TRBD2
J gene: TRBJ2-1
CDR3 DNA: TGTGCCAGCAGCAAGCCGGGACTAGGAGATAATGAGCAGTTCTTC
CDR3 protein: CASSKPGLGDNEQFF

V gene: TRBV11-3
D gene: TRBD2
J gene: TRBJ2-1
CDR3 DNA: TGTGCCAGCAGCCCGCGGACTAGCGGGGGGGAAGATGAGCAGTTCTTC
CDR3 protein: CASSPRTSGGEDEQFF

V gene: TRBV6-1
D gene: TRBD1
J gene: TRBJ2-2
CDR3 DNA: TGTGCCAGCAGTGATCCCCGGGACAGAAGAACCGGGGAGCTGTTTTTT
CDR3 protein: CASSDPRDRRTGELFF

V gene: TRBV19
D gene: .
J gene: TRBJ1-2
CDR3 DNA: TGTGCCAGTAGTGTCGAGGCGAATTTTAACTATGGCTACACCTTC
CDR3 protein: CASSVEANFNYGYTF

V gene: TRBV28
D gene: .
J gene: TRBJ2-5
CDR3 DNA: TGTGCCAGCAGTTTATCCCGGCGGGAGACCCAGTACTTC
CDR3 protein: CASSLSRRETQYF

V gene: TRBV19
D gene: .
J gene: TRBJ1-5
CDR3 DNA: TGTGCCAGTAGTATGAGGCCCAATCAGCCCCAGCATTTT
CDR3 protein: CASSMRPNQPQHF

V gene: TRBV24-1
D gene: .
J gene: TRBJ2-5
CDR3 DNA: TGTGCCACCAGTGATGGAGGGGTTCAAGAGACCCAGTACTTC
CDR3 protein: CATSDGGVQETQYF

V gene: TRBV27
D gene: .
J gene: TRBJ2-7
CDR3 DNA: TGTGCCAGCAGTTTAAGACCGGCCGGGAACGAGCAGTACTTC
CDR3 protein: CASSLRPAGNEQYF

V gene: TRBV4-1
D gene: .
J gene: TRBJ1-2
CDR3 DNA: TGCGCCAGCAGCCAAGATCCAGCTAACTATGGCTACACCTTC
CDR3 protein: CASSQDPANYGYTF

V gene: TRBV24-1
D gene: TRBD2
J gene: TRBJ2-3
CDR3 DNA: TGTGCCACCAGTGACCCCACTAGCGGGAGGTTAGATACGCAGTATTTT
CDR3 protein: CATSDPTSGRLDTQYF